The rows below give T cell receptor beta chains drawn from one sample of a study of OX40 agonist ivuxolimab in advanced cancers. Data came from immunoSEQ multiplex PCR; TCRdb stores just in-frame clones and leaves some out. The table shows over 55,000 clones, with about 89% occurring only once. The specimen comprised CD4+ or CD8+ T cells sorted from blood, sampled in a trial of the OX40 agonist ivuxolimab. All receptors come from an adult with an advanced solid tumor such as melanoma, head and neck, liver or kidney cancer. Each CDR3 is given with its conserved first and last residue. D genes are given only for firm matches. Clone size appears in some rows only: once, few, many, or a class for an expanded clone.

>-|TRBD1|TRBJ1-5|TRBV19
TGTGCCAGTAGTACCACAGGGGCCGGTCAGCCCCAGCATTTT
CASSTTGAGQPQHF
>few|-|TRBJ1-1|TRBV10-3
TGTGCCATCAGCCCCCTTGGGGGCACTGAAGCTTTCTTT
CAISPLGGTEAFF
>-|-|TRBJ2-1|TRBV11-2
TGTGCCAGCAGCTTAGATAGGCGGAATGAGCAGTTCTTC
CASSLDRRNEQFF
>-|-|TRBJ2-3|TRBV27
TGTGCCAGCAGTTTTCTACCACGGGATACGCAGTATTTT
CASSFLPRDTQYF
>-|-|TRBJ1-1|TRBV5-1
TGCGCCAGCACTCAGGATGGTGATTGGAACACTGAAGCTTTCTTT
CASTQDGDWNTEAFF
>-|TRBD1|TRBJ2-7|TRBV2
TGTGCCAGCAGTGGTCACAGGGGATACCCTCCCTACGAGCAGTACTTC
CASSGHRGYPPYEQYF
>-|-|TRBJ2-1|TRBV7-8
TGTGCCAGCAGCTTAGCGCGACTCTACAATGAGCAGTTCTTC
CASSLARLYNEQFF
>-|-|TRBJ2-1|TRBV2
TGTGCCAGCACCTTGGACACCTACAATGAGCAGTTCTTC
CASTLDTYNEQFF
>-|-|TRBJ2-2|TRBV5-1
TGCGCCAGCAGCCCCGACATTGAGAACACCGGGGAGCTGTTTTTT
CASSPDIENTGELFF
>once|-|TRBJ1-5|TRBV2
TGTGCCAGCAGCTCGACAGTTAGCAATCGGCCCCAGCATTTT
CASSSTVSNRPQHF
>once|-|TRBJ1-2|TRBV6-1
TGTGCCAGCAGTGGATTCCGTGGGGCTGGCTACACCTTC
CASSGFRGAGYTF
>-|-|TRBJ1-1|TRBV5-8
TGTGCCAGCGGACTAAGGGAAAATACTGAAGCTTTCTTT
CASGLRENTEAFF
>-|TRBD2|TRBJ2-5|TRBV19
TGTGCCAGTAGTACAGCGGGGTTGGAGACCCAGTACTTC
CASSTAGLETQYF
>-|-|TRBJ2-3|TRBV7-9
TGTGCCAGCAGCTCGGAGGGTACAGATACGCAGTATTTT
CASSSEGTDTQYF
>-|TRBD1|TRBJ1-4|TRBV2
TGTGCCAGCATGAGACAGGGTCGGGAAAAACTGTTTTTT
CASMRQGREKLFF
>-|-|TRBJ1-3|TRBV7-6
TGTGCCAGCAGCCCCCAATCTTTCTCCTCTGGAAACACCATATATTTT
CASSPQSFSSGNTIYF
>-|TRBD2|TRBJ2-1|TRBV18
TGTGCCAGCTCACTAGCGGGAGCGTTTGAGCAGTTCTTC
CASSLAGAFEQFF
>-|-|TRBJ1-2|TRBV28
TGTGCCAGCAGCCAGCCTTCGATAAACTATGGCTACACCTTC
CASSQPSINYGYTF
>-|-|TRBJ1-4|TRBV30
TGTGCCTGGAGTCCCAACCTCGGAACTGGAACTAATGAAAAACTGTTTTTT
CAWSPNLGTGTNEKLFF
>once|TRBD2|TRBJ2-1|TRBV27
TGTGCCAGCAGTTTATCGGGGGGGAGTCGGTCCTACAATGAGCAGTTCTTC
CASSLSGGSRSYNEQFF
>-|TRBD1|TRBJ1-3|TRBV6-1
TGTGCCAGCAGTGAACGTCCCCTCGACAGGGCGCACACCATATATTTT
CASSERPLDRAHTIYF
>once|-|TRBJ2-6|TRBV6-1
TGTGCCAGCAATGTCAGGGATGGGGCCAACGTCCTGACTTTC
CASNVRDGANVLTF
>-|-|TRBJ1-3|TRBV7-9
TGTGCCAGCAGCTTGTTTGGAAACACCATATATTTT
CASSLFGNTIYF
>-|-|TRBJ2-3|TRBV6-1
TGTGCCAGCTGCGGGAGCACAGATACGCAGTATTTT
CASCGSTDTQYF
>-|TRBD1|TRBJ1-3|TRBV7-9
TGTGCCAGCACCGTGGGGACAGGGGGCTTTACATCTGGAAACACCATATATTTT
CASTVGTGGFTSGNTIYF
>-|-|TRBJ2-1|TRBV7-2
TGTGCCAGCAGCTTAGTGGAGGGCACCTACAATGAGCAGTTCTTC
CASSLVEGTYNEQFF
>once|TRBD2|TRBJ2-5|TRBV12-5
TGTGCTAGTGGTTTGCCTAGCGGGAGTGGAGAGACCCAGTACTTC
CASGLPSGSGETQYF
>-|TRBD2|TRBJ2-2|TRBV10-1
TGCGCCAGCAGGGCGGGAGCGGACACCGGGGAGCTGTTTTTT
CASRAGADTGELFF
>-|TRBD2|TRBJ2-3|TRBV5-1
TGCGCCAGCAGCGTGCAAGGACTAGCGGGATCCGATACGCAGTATTTT
CASSVQGLAGSDTQYF
>-|TRBD2|TRBJ2-3|TRBV4-3
TGCGCCAGCAGCCAAGACGCTCGGACTAGCGGGGGTATAGATACGCAGTATTTT
CASSQDARTSGGIDTQYF
>-|-|TRBJ1-3|TRBV4-2
TGTGCCAGCAGCTTTTCTGGAAACACCATATATTTT
CASSFSGNTIYF
>-|-|TRBJ2-7|TRBV28
TGTGCCAGCAGTTTCCCACTTTTGGGGGAGCAGTACTTC
CASSFPLLGEQYF
>-|-|TRBJ2-7|TRBV5-6
TGTGCCAGCAGCTCTAGGGCAACCTCCCACGAGCAGTACTTC
CASSSRATSHEQYF
>-|-|TRBJ2-7|TRBV4-1
TGCGCCAGCAGCCAAGAGCCCGGGGGGCCCTACGAGCAGTACTTC
CASSQEPGGPYEQYF